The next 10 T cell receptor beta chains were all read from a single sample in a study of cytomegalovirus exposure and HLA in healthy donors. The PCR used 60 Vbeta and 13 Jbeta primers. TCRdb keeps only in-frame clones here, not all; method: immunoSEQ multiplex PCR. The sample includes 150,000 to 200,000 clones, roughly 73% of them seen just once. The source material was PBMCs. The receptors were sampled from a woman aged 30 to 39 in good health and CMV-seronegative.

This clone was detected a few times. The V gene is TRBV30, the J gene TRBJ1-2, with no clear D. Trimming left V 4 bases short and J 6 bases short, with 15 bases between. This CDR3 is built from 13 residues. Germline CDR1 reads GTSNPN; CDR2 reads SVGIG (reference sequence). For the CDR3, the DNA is TGTGCCTGGATAGGGCGGGAATGGAATGGCTACACCTTC. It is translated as CAWIGREWNGYTF.

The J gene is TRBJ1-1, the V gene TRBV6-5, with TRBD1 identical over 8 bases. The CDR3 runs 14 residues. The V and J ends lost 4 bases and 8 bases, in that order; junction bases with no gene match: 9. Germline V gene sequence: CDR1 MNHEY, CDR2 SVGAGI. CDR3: CASSLYGQGREAFF. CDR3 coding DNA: TGTGCCAGCAGTTTATACGGACAGGGACGAGAAGCTTTCTTT.

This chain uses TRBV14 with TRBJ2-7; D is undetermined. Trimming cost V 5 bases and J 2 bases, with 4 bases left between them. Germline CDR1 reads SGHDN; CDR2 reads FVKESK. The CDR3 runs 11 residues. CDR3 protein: CASSFAYEQYF. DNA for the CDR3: TGTGCCAGCAGCTTCGCCTACGAGCAGTACTTC. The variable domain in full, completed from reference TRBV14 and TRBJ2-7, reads EAGVTQFPSHSVIEKGQTVTLRCDPISGHDNLYWYRRVMGKEIKFLLHFVKESKQDESGMPNNRFLAERTGGTYSTLKVQPAELEDSGVYFCASSFAYEQYFGPGTRLTVT.

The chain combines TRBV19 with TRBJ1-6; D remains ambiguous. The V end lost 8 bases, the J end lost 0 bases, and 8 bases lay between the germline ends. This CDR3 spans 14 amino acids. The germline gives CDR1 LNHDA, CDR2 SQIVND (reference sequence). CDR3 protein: CASWSSSYNSPLHF. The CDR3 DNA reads TGTGCCAGTTGGAGCAGCTCCTATAATTCACCCCTCCACTTT.

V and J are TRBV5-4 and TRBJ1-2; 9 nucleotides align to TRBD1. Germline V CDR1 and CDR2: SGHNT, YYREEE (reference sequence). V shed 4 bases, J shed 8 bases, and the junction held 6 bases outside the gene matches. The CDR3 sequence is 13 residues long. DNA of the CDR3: TGTGCCAGCAGCGGACAGGGGATTGAAGGCTACACCTTC. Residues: CASSGQGIEGYTF.

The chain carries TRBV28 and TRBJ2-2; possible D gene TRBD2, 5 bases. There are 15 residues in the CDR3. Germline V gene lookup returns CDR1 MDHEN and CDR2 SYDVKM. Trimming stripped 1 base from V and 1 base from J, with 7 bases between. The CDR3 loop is CASSLFGVNTGELFF. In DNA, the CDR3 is TGTGCCAGCAGTTTATTCGGGGTGAACACCGGGGAGCTGTTTTTT.

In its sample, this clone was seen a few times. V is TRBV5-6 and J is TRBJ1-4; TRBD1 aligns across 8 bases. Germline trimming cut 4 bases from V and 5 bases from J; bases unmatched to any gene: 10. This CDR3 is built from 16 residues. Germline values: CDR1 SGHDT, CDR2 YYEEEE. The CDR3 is CASSTRQGRENEKLFF. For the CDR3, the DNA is TGTGCCAGCAGCACCCGACAGGGGCGGGAAAATGAAAAACTGTTTTTT.

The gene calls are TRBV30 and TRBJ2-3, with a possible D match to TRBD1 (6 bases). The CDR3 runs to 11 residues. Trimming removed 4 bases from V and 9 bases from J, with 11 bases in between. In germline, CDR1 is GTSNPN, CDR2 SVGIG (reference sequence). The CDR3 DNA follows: TGTGCCTGGATGGGGGCTTGGACGCAGTATTTT. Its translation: CAWMGAWTQYF. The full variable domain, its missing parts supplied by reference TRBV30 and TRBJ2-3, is SQTIHQWPATLVQPVGSPLSLECTVEGTSNPNLYWYRQAAGRGLQLLFYSVGIGQISSEVPQNLSASRPQDRQFILSSKKLLLSDSGFYLCAWMGAWTQYFGPGTRLTVL.

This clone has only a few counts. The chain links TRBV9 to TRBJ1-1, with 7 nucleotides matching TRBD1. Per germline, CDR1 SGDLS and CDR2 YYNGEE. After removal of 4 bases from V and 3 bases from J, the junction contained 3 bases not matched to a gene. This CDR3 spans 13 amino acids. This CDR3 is CASSKQGYTEAFF. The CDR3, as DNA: TGTGCCAGCAGCAAACAGGGGTACACTGAAGCTTTCTTT. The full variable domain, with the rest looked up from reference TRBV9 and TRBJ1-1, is DSGVTQTPKHLITATGQRVTLRCSPRSGDLSVYWYQQSLDQGLQFLIQYYNGEERAKGNILERFSAQQFPDLHSELNLSSLELGDSALYFCASSKQGYTEAFFGQGTRLTVV.

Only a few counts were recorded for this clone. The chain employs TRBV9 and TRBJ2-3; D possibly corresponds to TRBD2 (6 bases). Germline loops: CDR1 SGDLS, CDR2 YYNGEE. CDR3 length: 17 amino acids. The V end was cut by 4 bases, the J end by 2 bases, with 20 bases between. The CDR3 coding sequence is TGTGCCAGCAGCACCACCCAAACTGGGGGGACCACAGATACGCAGTATTTT. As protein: CASSTTQTGGTTDTQYF.